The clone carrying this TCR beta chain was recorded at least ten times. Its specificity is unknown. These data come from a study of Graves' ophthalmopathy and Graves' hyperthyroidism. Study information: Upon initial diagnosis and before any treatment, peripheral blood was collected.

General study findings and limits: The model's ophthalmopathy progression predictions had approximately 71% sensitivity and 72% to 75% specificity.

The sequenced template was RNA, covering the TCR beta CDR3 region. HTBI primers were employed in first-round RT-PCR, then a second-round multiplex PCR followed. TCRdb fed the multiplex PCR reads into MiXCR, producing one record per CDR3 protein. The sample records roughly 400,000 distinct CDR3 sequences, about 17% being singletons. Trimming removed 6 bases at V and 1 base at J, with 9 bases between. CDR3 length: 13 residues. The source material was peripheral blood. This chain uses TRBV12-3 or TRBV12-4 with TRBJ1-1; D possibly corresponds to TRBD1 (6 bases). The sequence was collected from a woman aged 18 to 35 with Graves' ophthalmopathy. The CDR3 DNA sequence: TGTGCCAGCAGGGAGGGACAGAACACTGAAGCTTTCTTT. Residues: CASREGQNTEAFF.